This T cell receptor (beta chain) was retrieved from a study of CD8+ T cells in alopecia areata. Regarding treatment: oral pan-JAK inhibitor, 5-10 mg twice daily. The V gene end was trimmed by 3 bases and the J gene end by 3 bases; junction bases not matched to a gene: 9. From germline, CDR1 is SGHNT and CDR2 YYREEE (reference sequence). This CDR3 has 16 residues. After isolation, RNA underwent reverse transcription to generate cDNA as the sequencing template. The data were produced by immunoSEQ multiplex PCR, yet TCRdb's version contains in-frame clones alone and is incomplete. The repertoire includes more than 100,000 clones, more than 40% of them detected once, and roughly 0.5% sits in the top ten.

This receptor was identified in a human donor with alopecia areata. This chain connects TRBV5-4 to TRBJ2-3; 8 nucleotides agree with TRBD2. This specimen was CD4+ T cells sorted from blood, taken at week 4, from a patient treated with tofacitinib. The CDR3 DNA reads TGTGCCAGCAGCTCTAGCGGGCGCCAGCGAACAGATACGCAGTATTTT. It is translated as CASSSSGRQRTDTQYF.